The 27 T cell receptor beta chains below all came from one sample that was sequenced in a study of blood T cell repertoires in COVID-19. Assay used: immunoSEQ multiplex PCR; TCRdb lists only in-frame clones, some missing. The sample has 160,000 or so clones, over 80% seen once. Material for sequencing was peripheral blood. These receptors were taken from a woman between 45 and 60 years old with acute or convalescent COVID-19.

This clone occurred once. Additional DNA sequences in this sample encode the identical CDR3. The J gene is TRBJ1-5, the V gene TRBV15; possibly TRBD1 for D (5 bases). The germline gives CDR1 LNHNV, CDR2 YYDKDF (reference sequence). The CDR3 length is 14 residues. The germline V and J ends were trimmed by 5 bases and 2 bases, with 10 bases remaining between them. CDR3 loop: CATSRPGGNQPQHF. The DNA of the CDR3 is TGTGCCACCAGCCGACCGGGGGGCAATCAGCCCCAGCATTTT.

This chain links TRBV11-2 with TRBJ1-1, with D possibly TRBD1 on 6 matching bases. The CDR3 loop spans 14 amino acids. The germline V and J ends were trimmed by 6 bases and 4 bases, with 15 bases remaining between them. Germline V gene sequence: CDR1 SGHAT, CDR2 FQNNGV. The DNA of the CDR3 is TGTGCCAGCAGACGCGACAGGCAGAGCACTGAAGCTTTCTTT. It yields the protein CASRRDRQSTEAFF.

The V call is TRBV20-1, the J call TRBJ1-1; D may be TRBD1 (5 bases). Per germline, CDR1 DFQATT and CDR2 SNEGSKA (reference sequence). Trimming stripped 5 bases from V and 6 bases from J, with 10 bases between. The CDR3 runs 11 residues. CDR3 nucleotide sequence: TGCAGTGCTCCGGGGGTCCCTGAAGCTTTCTTT. Protein sequence: CSAPGVPEAFF.

V usage is TRBV11-2 and J usage is TRBJ2-3; perhaps TRBD2 as D (6 bases). Per germline, CDR1 SGHAT and CDR2 FQNNGV. This CDR3 is built from 17 residues. V was trimmed by 3 bases and J by 2 bases, leaving 18 bases between them. This CDR3 is CASSFYPAWGDTDTQYF. In DNA form, the CDR3 reads TGTGCCAGCAGCTTTTATCCCGCGTGGGGGGACACAGATACGCAGTATTTT.

The J gene is TRBJ2-7, the V gene TRBV19, with D perhaps TRBD1 (6 bases). From germline, CDR1 is LNHDA and CDR2 SQIVND (reference sequence). V lost 1 base and J lost 3, with 16 bases in between. This CDR3 spans 16 amino acids. The CDR3: CASSIGYHRVYYEQYF. The CDR3 DNA sequence: TGTGCCAGTAGTATAGGTTACCACAGGGTGTACTACGAGCAGTACTTC.

The chain employs TRBV6-5 and TRBJ2-1; TRBD1 might be the D (6 bases). Germline values: CDR1 MNHEY, CDR2 SVGAGI. The germline V and J ends were trimmed by 6 bases and 1 base, with 10 bases remaining between them. This CDR3 region has 14 residues. The CDR3 is CASRSGQSYNEQFF. CDR3 sequence (DNA): TGTGCCAGCAGGTCCGGACAGTCCTACAATGAGCAGTTCTTC.

The chain is built from TRBV4-1 and TRBJ1-5; D is unresolved. V lost 3 bases and J 2 bases, leaving 8 bases between the germline ends. CDR1 and CDR2 (germline): MGHRA, YSYEKL. The CDR3 loop spans 14 amino acids. The CDR3 protein is CASSHPFGNQPQHF. The CDR3 DNA reads TGCGCCAGCAGCCACCCTTTCGGCAATCAGCCCCAGCATTTT.

V and J are TRBV5-1 and TRBJ2-7, with TRBD1 matching over 7 bases. The V and J ends lost 6 bases and 2 bases, in that order; junction bases with no gene match: 5. Looked up from germline, CDR1 is SGHRS and CDR2 is YFSETQ. The CDR3 is made up of 13 amino acids. CDR3 protein: CASIGQAPYEQYF. The CDR3 DNA follows: TGCGCCAGCATCGGACAGGCCCCCTACGAGCAGTACTTC.

The chain employs TRBV7-2 and TRBJ1-1; possibly TRBD1 for D (6 bases). The CDR3 loop spans 14 amino acids. V lost 2 bases and J 5 bases, leaving 12 bases between the germline ends. Germline assignment: CDR1 SGHTA and CDR2 FQGNSA. CDR3 sequence: CASSLSRGATEAFF. CDR3 DNA sequence: TGTGCCAGCAGCTTAAGCCGGGGGGCGACTGAAGCTTTCTTT.

This chain uses TRBV7-9 with TRBJ2-3; 9 nucleotides align to TRBD1. Germline CDR1 SEHNR, CDR2 FQNEAQ (reference sequence). The CDR3 contains 16 residues. V was pared by 7 bases and J by 4 bases, with 12 bases of the junction left unmatched. The CDR3 nucleotides are TGTGCCAGCACCTATTCTCGGGACAGGGACTCAGATACGCAGTATTTT. Protein product: CASTYSRDRDSDTQYF.

The rearrangement uses TRBV11-3 and TRBJ2-1, with 12 bases identical to TRBD1. Looked up from germline, CDR1 is SGHNT and CDR2 is YENEEA. This CDR3 comprises 15 residues. J was trimmed by 7 bases and V by 3 bases; bases with no gene match: 4. The CDR3 DNA reads TGTGCCAGCAGCTTCTCGGGACAGGGGGCAAATGAGCAGTTCTTC. This encodes CASSFSGQGANEQFF.

V gene TRBV7-2 combines with J gene TRBJ2-1; D remains ambiguous. Between the trimmed V and J ends, which lost 2 bases and 0 bases, there was a span of 8 bases. The germline CDR1 and CDR2 sequences are SGHTA and FQGNSA. The CDR3 has 15 residues. The CDR3 protein is CASSLSRGSYNEQFF. CDR3 coding DNA: TGTGCCAGCAGCTTAAGTAGAGGCTCCTACAATGAGCAGTTCTTC.

The rearrangement links TRBV6-5 to TRBJ2-7; D is ambiguous. CDR3 length equals 11 residues. V was clipped by 5 bases and J by 5 bases, with 7 bases between them. Per germline, CDR1 MNHEY and CDR2 SVGAGI. The CDR3 sequence: CASSRRDEQYF. For the CDR3, the DNA is TGTGCCAGCAGTCGCCGGGACGAGCAGTACTTC.

The V call is TRBV5-5, the J call TRBJ1-3, with D perhaps matching TRBD1 (6 bases). The CDR3 totals 15 residues. CDR1 SGHKS and CDR2 YYEKEE come from the germline V gene (reference sequence). V dropped 3 bases and J dropped 4 bases, with 14 bases sitting between them. Here the CDR3 DNA reads TGTGCCAGCAGCTCTCGACAGGTTCCAGGAAACACCATATATTTT. It codes for CASSSRQVPGNTIYF.

The V and J genes are TRBV12-3 or TRBV12-4 and TRBJ2-1; D possibly corresponds to TRBD1 (6 bases). Trimming took 3 bases from V and 4 from J, leaving 7 bases between them. The CDR3 consists of 13 residues. DNA of the CDR3: TGTGCCAGCAGTTTTAGGGGGTACAATGAGCAGTTCTTC. Amino acids: CASSFRGYNEQFF.

The chain couples TRBV6-5 to TRBJ1-6; 8 nucleotides match TRBD1. The germline V gene has CDR1 MNHEY and CDR2 SVGAGI. The CDR3 contains 14 residues. Trimming removed 6 bases from V and 7 bases from J; junction bases left unmatched: 5. Here the CDR3 reads CASRHRGENSPLHF. CDR3 nucleotides: TGTGCCAGCAGGCACAGGGGGGAGAATTCACCCCTCCACTTT.

The chain employs TRBV11-3 and TRBJ2-5; 14 positions agree with TRBD2. The V gene's germline CDR1 is SGHNT and CDR2 YENEEA. CDR3 length: 16 residues. Losses at the gene ends were 6 bases for V and 3 bases for J; bases not matched to a gene: 6. For the CDR3, the DNA is TGTGCCAGCAGACAAGGGACTAGCGGGGGAGAAGAGACCCAGTACTTC. Amino acid sequence: CASRQGTSGGEETQYF.

The chain combines TRBV6-5 with TRBJ1-4, with D possibly matching TRBD1 (5 bases). Germline V gene data show CDR1 as MNHEY and CDR2 as SVGAGI. This CDR3 is 15 amino acids long. The V end was cut by 2 bases, the J end by 3 bases, with 10 bases between. The CDR3 DNA reads TGTGCCAGCAGTTACCGGGGGGTCCCTAATGAAAAACTGTTTTTT. Translated: CASSYRGVPNEKLFF.

The chain joins TRBV2 to TRBJ1-1; TRBD1 is a possible D gene (5 bases). The CDR3 consists of 14 residues. Germline V gives CDR1 SNHLY, CDR2 FYNNEI. The germline V and J ends were trimmed by 6 bases and 0 bases, with 11 bases remaining between them. The CDR3 nucleotides read TGTGCCAGCAGACCACAGGCGATGAACACTGAAGCTTTCTTT. Translating it yields CASRPQAMNTEAFF.

This clone showed up just once. J is TRBJ1-2 and V is TRBV6-2 or TRBV6-3; 7 positions agree with TRBD1. Losses at the gene ends were 4 bases for V and 8 bases for J; bases not matched to a gene: 10. The CDR3 extends over 14 amino acids. Per germline, CDR1 MNHEY and CDR2 SVGEGT. The CDR3 here is CASSFFGRGGGYTF. DNA of the CDR3: TGTGCCAGCAGTTTCTTCGGGCGAGGGGGCGGCTACACCTTC.

The V call is TRBV11-3, the J call TRBJ1-1, with 7 bases that match TRBD1. Germline trimming cut 3 bases from V and 4 bases from J; bases unmatched to any gene: 5. CDR3 size: 14 residues. CDR1 is SGHNT and CDR2 is YENEEA in the germline V gene. CDR3 residues: CASSFSGTATEAFF. The CDR3 DNA is TGTGCCAGCAGCTTTTCCGGGACAGCCACTGAAGCTTTCTTT.

The rearrangement uses TRBV19 and TRBJ2-5, with TRBD2 matching over 9 bases. The CDR3 totals 15 residues. V lost 8 bases to trimming and J lost 4 bases; unmatched junction nucleotides: 11. Looked up from germline, CDR1 is LNHDA and CDR2 is SQIVND (reference sequence). CDR3 nucleotide sequence: TGTGCCAGTGGGGGTAGCGGGAGAAGAGGAGAGACCCAGTACTTC. Protein sequence: CASGGSGRRGETQYF.

V is TRBV20-1 and J is TRBJ1-2; D is unresolved. This CDR3 region has 9 residues. CDR1 is DFQATT and CDR2 is SNEGSKA in the germline V gene (reference sequence). V was clipped by 2 bases and J by 8 bases, with 3 bases between them. CDR3 in amino acids: CSARLGYTF. For the CDR3, the DNA is TGCAGTGCTAGATTAGGCTACACCTTC.

This rearrangement joins TRBV7-9 to TRBJ2-7; 7 positions agree with TRBD1. Germline CDR1 and CDR2: SEHNR and FQNEAQ (reference sequence). Trimming removed 2 bases from V and 9 bases from J; junction bases left unmatched: 4. The CDR3 has 12 amino acids. CDR3 in amino acids: CASSLSRDRQYF. CDR3 in DNA: TGTGCCAGCAGCTTAAGTCGGGACAGGCAGTACTTC.

This chain links TRBV30 with TRBJ1-1; no reliable D call. V was pared by 3 bases and J by 1 base, with 12 bases between. Germline loops: CDR1 GTSNPN, CDR2 SVGIG (reference sequence). CDR3 length: 14 residues. In DNA form, the CDR3 reads TGTGCCTGGAGCTCCGTTTCCCCGAACACTGAAGCTTTCTTT. It encodes CAWSSVSPNTEAFF.

This clone was counted only a few times. This chain joins TRBV3-1 (or the pseudogene TRBV3-2) and TRBJ2-1; D not certain. With 4 bases removed from V and 3 bases from J, the gap between germline ends came to 10 bases. This CDR3 is 14 amino acids long. Looked up from germline, CDR1 is LGHDT and CDR2 is YNNKEL (reference sequence). The DNA for the CDR3 is TGTGCCAGCAGCCGGCGGCTGGTCTACAATGAGCAGTTCTTC. It yields the protein CASSRRLVYNEQFF.

The chain combines TRBV25-1 with TRBJ1-2; unclear D gene. Per germline, CDR1 MGHDK and CDR2 SYGVNS. Trimming pared 4 bases from V and 1 base from J, leaving 7 bases between. CDR3 length: 13 amino acids. The CDR3 region has the DNA TGTGCCAGCAGTGCGAACAATAACTATGGCTACACCTTC. Its protein product is CASSANNNYGYTF.